Shown below are 20 T cell receptor beta chains from a single sample sequenced in a study of T cell responses to AZD1222 COVID-19 vaccine. The repertoire was sequenced with immunoSEQ multiplex PCR; TCRdb's copy has only in-frame clones and lacks some. This repertoire shows approximately 140,000 clones, around 83% found once; its top ten account for 3.5% to 5%. Source: peripheral blood, taken on day 0 of MenACWY control vaccination. Every receptor here comes from an adult in good health.

The chain combines TRBV5-4 with TRBJ1-2; 12 nucleotides line up with TRBD1. Germline V gives CDR1 SGHNT, CDR2 YYREEE (reference sequence). The junction had 5 bases not matched to a gene; V was cut back by 3 bases and J by 8 bases. The CDR3 contains 14 residues. CDR3: CASSWGQGAQGYTF. As DNA, the CDR3 is TGTGCCAGCAGCTGGGGACAGGGGGCTCAGGGCTACACCTTC.

J is TRBJ2-1 and V is TRBV6-6, with 8 bases lining up with TRBD2. Germline V CDR1 and CDR2: MNHNY, SVGAGI (reference sequence). The V segment lost 6 bases and the J segment 1 base; nucleotides outside the gene matches: 2. The CDR3 is 14 amino acids. The CDR3, as DNA: TGTGCCAGCAGCTTAGCGGGATCCTACAATGAGCAGTTCTTC. Translation: CASSLAGSYNEQFF.

This rearrangement joins TRBV9 to TRBJ1-3; no clear D. CDR1 and CDR2 from the germline V gene are SGDLS and YYNGEE. V dropped 0 bases and J dropped 0 bases, with 10 bases sitting between them. The length of the CDR3 is 16 residues. The chain's CDR3 is CASSVDPHSSGNTIYF. CDR3 bases: TGTGCCAGCAGCGTAGATCCGCACAGCTCTGGAAACACCATATATTTT.

This sequence joins TRBV24-1 and TRBJ2-5; D tentatively fits TRBD1 or TRBD2 (5 bases each). Trimming removed 5 bases at V and 2 bases at J, with 11 bases between. CDR3 length: 14 amino acids. Germline V gives CDR1 KGHDR, CDR2 SFDVKD. CDR3 amino acids: CATSAHGAQETQYF. In DNA form, the CDR3 reads TGTGCCACCAGTGCCCACGGGGCGCAAGAGACCCAGTACTTC.

This clone was observed once. The genes are TRBV7-9 and TRBJ2-2; 11 bases are a match to TRBD2. The V segment lost 5 bases and the J segment 0 bases; nucleotides outside the gene matches: 2. This CDR3 spans 16 amino acids. From germline, CDR1 is SEHNR and CDR2 FQNEAQ (reference sequence). The CDR3 region has the DNA TGTGCCAGCAGCCCGACTAGCGGGGCGAACACCGGGGAGCTGTTTTTT. This encodes CASSPTSGANTGELFF.

This clone was seen a handful of times. The chain employs TRBV12-2 and TRBJ2-7. TRBV12-2 is labeled a pseudogene. The CDR3 has 17 residues. CDR3 region: CASRSRGSGGNSYEQYF. CDR3 sequence (DNA): TGTGCAAGTCGCTCCCGGGGGTCCGGGGGCAACTCCTACGAGCAGTACTTC.

The V gene is TRBV20-1, the J gene TRBJ2-3; a possible D gene is TRBD1 (5 bases). The CDR3 extends over 11 amino acids. Trimming removed 5 bases from V and 5 bases from J, with 8 bases in between. Germline assignment: CDR1 DFQATT and CDR2 SNEGSKA (reference sequence). This CDR3 is CSADQGDTQYF. The CDR3 nucleotides are TGCAGTGCTGACCAGGGAGATACGCAGTATTTT.

The CDR3, as DNA: TGCGCCAGTAGGGTCTTCTACGAGCAGTACGTC. As protein: CASRVFYEQYV. The chain uses TRBV23-1 and TRBJ2-7, with unresolved D. TRBV23-1 belongs to the ORF category, with a function that is uncertain. V was pared by 9 bases and J by 3 bases, with 9 bases between. The CDR3 length is 11 residues.

As to this clone: Additional DNA sequences in this sample encode the identical CDR3. The chain couples TRBV5-1 to TRBJ1-2, with D possibly TRBD1 on 5 matching bases. CDR1 is SGHRS, CDR2 YFSETQ, per germline. Deletions cut 0 bases from V and 4 bases from J, with 10 bases between. CDR3 size: 14 residues. In nucleotides, the CDR3 is TGCGCCAGCAGCTTGGAAGGACAAGCCTATGGCTACACCTTC. Translating it yields CASSLEGQAYGYTF.

The rearrangement joins TRBV18 to TRBJ1-1; no definite D call. This CDR3 region has 15 residues. The V end was cut by 1 base, the J end by 3 bases, with 12 bases between. CDR1 and CDR2 (germline): KGHSH, LQKENI. CDR3 sequence: CASSPQRGRDTEAFF. The DNA of the CDR3 is TGTGCCAGCTCACCACAAAGAGGGCGAGACACTGAAGCTTTCTTT.

The chain links TRBV18 to TRBJ2-7; a possible D gene is TRBD1 (5 bases). The V end was cut by 6 bases, the J end by 6 bases, with 15 bases between. Per the germline V gene, CDR1 is KGHSH and CDR2 is LQKENI. CDR3 length equals 13 residues. The CDR3, as DNA: TGTGCCAGCTCTCCATATCCAGGGCGCGAGCAGTACGTC. Translating gives CASSPYPGREQYV.

This clone was seen more than once but under ten times. This chain uses TRBV6-5 with TRBJ2-2; D call uncertain. Looked up from germline, CDR1 is MNHEY and CDR2 is SVGAGI. The CDR3 length is 14 residues. V gave up 0 bases and J gave up 6 bases, with 8 bases separating them. CDR3 residues: CASSYSGVAGELFF. The CDR3 DNA follows: TGTGCCAGCAGTTACTCTGGGGTGGCCGGGGAGCTGTTTTTT.

This clone was counted a few times. J is TRBJ1-5 and V is TRBV7-9; perhaps TRBD1 as D (6 bases). Trimming took off 5 bases at V and 4 bases at J, with 15 bases between the two ends. The length of the CDR3 is 15 residues. The V gene's germline CDR1 is SEHNR and CDR2 FQNEAQ (reference sequence). The CDR3, as DNA: TGTGCCAGCAGCCCAAACGGGGACACTAATCAGCCCCAGCATTTT. Encoded protein: CASSPNGDTNQPQHF. The full variable domain, with the rest looked up from reference TRBV7-9 and TRBJ1-5, is DTGVSQNPRHKITKRGQNVTFRCDPISEHNRLYWYRQTLGQGPEFLTYFQNEAQLEKSRLLSDRFSAERPKGSFSTLEIQRTEQGDSAMYLCASSPNGDTNQPQHFGDGTRLSIL.

The chain recombines TRBV2 with TRBJ2-5, with TRBD1 as a possible D gene (6 bases). Germline V gene lookup returns CDR1 SNHLY and CDR2 FYNNEI. Trimming took off 0 bases at V and 4 bases at J, with 9 bases between the two ends. The CDR3 length is 14 residues. CDR3 DNA: TGTGCCAGCAGTGAAGCAGGGGGAAGAGAGACCCAGTACTTC. This encodes CASSEAGGRETQYF. Supplemented by reference TRBV2 and TRBJ2-5, the full variable domain reads EPEVTQTPSHQVTQMGQEVILRCVPISNHLYFYWYRQILGQKVEFLVSFYNNEISEKSEIFDDQFSVERPDGSNFTLKIRSTKLEDSAMYFCASSEAGGRETQYFGPGTRLLVL.

V is TRBV18 and J is TRBJ2-1, with a possible D match to TRBD1 (5 bases). The CDR3 totals 13 residues. V lost 6 bases to trimming and J lost 0 bases, with 6 bases between them. CDR1 and CDR2 from the germline V gene are KGHSH and LQKENI. Written as DNA, the CDR3 is TGTGCCAGCTCGACAGACTCCTACAATGAGCAGTTCTTC. It translates to CASSTDSYNEQFF.

The rearrangement links TRBV3-1 (or the pseudogene TRBV3-2) to TRBJ2-1; 7 bases fit TRBD1. This CDR3 comprises 14 residues. Looked up from germline, CDR1 is LGHDT and CDR2 is YNNKEL (reference sequence). V shed 4 bases, J shed 4 bases, and the junction held 4 bases outside the gene matches. CDR3: CASSRDSSYNEQFF. CDR3 in DNA: TGTGCCAGCAGCCGGGACAGTTCTTACAATGAGCAGTTCTTC.

V and J are TRBV6-5 and TRBJ1-2, with D possibly being TRBD1 (5 bases). There are 15 residues in the CDR3. The germline V and J ends were trimmed by 10 bases and 0 bases, with 18 bases remaining between them. Germline V CDR1 and CDR2: MNHEY, SVGAGI. In DNA form, the CDR3 reads TGTGCCATCTTAGCCCGACAGCTCACTAACTATGGCTACACCTTC. Residues: CAILARQLTNYGYTF.

The V gene is TRBV7-2, the J gene TRBJ1-2, with 7 bases lining up with TRBD1. The trim removed 5 bases at V and 4 bases at J, leaving 7 bases unmatched. CDR3 length: 14 amino acids. CDR1 SGHTA and CDR2 FQGNSA come from the germline V gene. Here the CDR3 reads CASSPDRARYGYTF. In DNA form, the CDR3 reads TGTGCCAGCAGCCCTGACAGGGCCCGCTATGGCTACACCTTC.

The chain is built from TRBV7-6 and TRBJ1-4; D ambiguous. CDR1 SGHVS and CDR2 FNYEAQ come from the germline V gene. The CDR3 runs to 14 residues. The V and J ends lost 2 bases and 3 bases respectively, with 7 bases between them. The CDR3 region is CASSLRVSNEKLFF. In DNA form, the CDR3 reads TGTGCCAGCAGCTTAAGAGTCTCTAATGAAAAACTGTTTTTT.

The chain employs TRBV21-1 and TRBJ2-4; the table's D call, TRBD2, was not checked against the DNA. TRBV21-1 constitutes a pseudogene. The CDR3 consists of 15 residues. Written as DNA, the CDR3 is TGTGCCAGACCGAGAGGATTCCTAGCCAAAAACATTCAGTACTTC. This encodes CARPRGFLAKNIQYF.